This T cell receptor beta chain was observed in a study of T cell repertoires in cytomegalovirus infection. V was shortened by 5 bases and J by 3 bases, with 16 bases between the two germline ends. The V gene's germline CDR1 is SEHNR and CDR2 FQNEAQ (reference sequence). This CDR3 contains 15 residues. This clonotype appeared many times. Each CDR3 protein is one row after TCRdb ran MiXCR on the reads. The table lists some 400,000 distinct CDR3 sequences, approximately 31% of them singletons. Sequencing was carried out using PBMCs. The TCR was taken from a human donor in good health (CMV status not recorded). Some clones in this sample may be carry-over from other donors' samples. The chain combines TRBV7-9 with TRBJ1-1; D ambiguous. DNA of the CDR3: TGTGCCAGCAGCCACCAAGAGGGCATCGACACTGAAGCTTTCTTT. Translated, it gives CASSHQEGIDTEAFF.